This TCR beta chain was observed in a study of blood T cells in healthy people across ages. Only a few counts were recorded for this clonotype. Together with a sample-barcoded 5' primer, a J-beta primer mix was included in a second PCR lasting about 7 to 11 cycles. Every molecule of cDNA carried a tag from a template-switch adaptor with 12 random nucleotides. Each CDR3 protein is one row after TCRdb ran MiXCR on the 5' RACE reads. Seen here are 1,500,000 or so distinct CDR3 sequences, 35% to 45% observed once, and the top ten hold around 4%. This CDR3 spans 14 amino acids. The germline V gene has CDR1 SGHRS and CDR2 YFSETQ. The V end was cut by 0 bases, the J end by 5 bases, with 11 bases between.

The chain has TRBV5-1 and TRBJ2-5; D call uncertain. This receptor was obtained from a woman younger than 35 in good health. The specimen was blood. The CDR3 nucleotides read TGCGCCAGCAGCTTGGAGGGCGGCGAGGAGACCCAGTACTTC. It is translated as CASSLEGGEETQYF.